The T cell receptor beta chain under discussion was sequenced for a study of cytomegalovirus exposure and HLA in healthy donors. With 60 Vbeta and 13 Jbeta primers, the PCR was carried out. The authors' processing: Unique TCR beta chains numbered around 80 million in a later analysis, with around 11 million shared. Profiled with immunoSEQ multiplex PCR; TCRdb holds only in-frame clones, not every one. V, J and clone size were drawn from that table, and D and trimming were deduced from the DNA. Recorded for this sample: 50,000 or so clones. Germline V lookup: CDR1 WSHSY, CDR2 SAAADI. The CDR3 has 16 amino acids. J was trimmed by 0 bases and V by 2 bases; bases with no gene match: 4. On this clone itself: Its target is unknown.

Whole-study results and caveats: Further analysis, carried out later, found HLA-associated TCR beta chains more clonally expanded than equally common other chains. Follow-up analysis found HLA locus-dependent TCR association rates, highest for DRB1 and lowest for HLA-C.

The genes are TRBV10-2 and TRBJ2-7; 10 bases line up with TRBD1. Sequenced sample: PBMCs. The TCR comes from a man aged 45-65 years in good health and CMV-seropositive. CDR3 protein: CASSEPGQGRSYEQYF. In DNA, the CDR3 is TGCGCCAGCAGTGAGCCGGGACAGGGGCGCTCCTACGAGCAGTACTTC.